This entry concerns a single T cell receptor beta chain. No antigen is known for it. The V and J ends lost 3 bases and 1 base respectively, with 10 bases between them. The CDR3 is 14 residues long. Germline values: CDR1 SGHRS, CDR2 YFSETQ. Time point noted: baseline, week 1 (first vaccination visit). Treatment described: pre-vaccination baseline after standard-of-care therapy. The sample belongs to a study of a mutant IDH1 vaccine in newly diagnosed glioma. At the level of the study: Patients got radiotherapy, temozolomide, or both beforehand, and most got both. Whole-study findings and limits: The occurrence of vaccine-induced immune responses was seen in roughly 93% of patients.

The table came from immunoSEQ multiplex PCR; TCRdb's copy has only in-frame clones and leaves some out. The sample carries tens of thousands of clones, 93% recorded once. This clonotype originated in a man aged 35 to 55 with glioma. The sample here was PBMCs, taken from a glioma patient treated with radiotherapy, temozolomide or both. This chain joins TRBV5-1 and TRBJ1-1; D call uncertain. The CDR3 is CASSSLTENTEAFF. DNA for the CDR3: TGCGCCAGCAGCTCGCTTACAGAGAACACTGAAGCTTTCTTT.